The entry below gives a single T cell receptor beta chain sequence along with its context. This sample stems from a study of blood T cell repertoires in COVID-19. Background on the study: Sites across the United States, Italy and Spain contributed samples from acute and convalescent COVID-19. The cDNA or gDNA used as material had been derived from T cells, B-cell-depleted T cells, or PBMCs.

Per the original methods: Estimated nucleated cell counts came from reference gene primer amplification. Clones were read by immunoSEQ multiplex PCR, and TCRdb kept only the in-frame ones, dropping some. Clone size and V and J calls were adopted from that table, with D and trimming inferred from the DNA. The sample holds some 210,000 clones, around 83% seen once. CDR3 size: 13 residues. Germline trimming cut 2 bases from V and 14 bases from J; bases unmatched to any gene: 8. CDR1 and CDR2 (germline): SGHRS, YFSETQ. The sample taken for sequencing was peripheral blood. This TCR derives from a man in his forties or fifties with active or convalescent COVID-19. The chain links TRBV5-1 to TRBJ2-1, with 9 bases that match TRBD1. CDR3: CASSFTEGTGKFF. The CDR3 nucleotides read TGCGCCAGCAGCTTTACAGAGGGGACAGGGAAGTTCTTC.